The 28 T cell receptor beta chains listed next were all sequenced from one sample in a study of post-analysis software for immune sequencing data. Prepared libraries of TCR beta cDNA carried unique molecular identifiers. Each CDR3 protein gets one entry after TCRdb re-called the PCR reads with MiXCR. The sample includes roughly 800,000 distinct CDR3 sequences, roughly 50% of them seen just once. These receptors are not linked to any known antigen. General study results and limits: Higher frequency in patients than in controls was seen for roughly five TRBV segments, with TRBV5-6, TRBV5-1 and TRBV20-1 among them.

The sequencing input was blood. These receptors all stem from a girl aged 10 to 17 with multiple sclerosis.

This clonotype was counted only a few times. This sequence joins TRBV20-1 and TRBJ2-5; D is unresolved. V lost 5 bases and J lost 3, with 4 bases in between. Germline-derived CDR1 and CDR2 are DFQATT and SNEGSKA (reference sequence). The CDR3 has 10 amino acids. The CDR3 DNA sequence: TGCAGTGCTGGCGAAGAGACCCAGTACTTC. Protein sequence: CSAGEETQYF.

This clonotype came up a few times. V and J are TRBV15 and TRBJ2-7; the D is unclear. Trimming shortened V by 0 bases and J by 6 bases, and 9 bases separated the two germline ends. Germline CDR1 is LNHNV and CDR2 is YYDKDF (reference sequence). The CDR3 sequence is 13 residues long. The CDR3 bases are TGTGCCACCAGCAGAGATCGGGCCAGCGAGCAGTACTTC. It yields the protein CATSRDRASEQYF.

J is TRBJ1-2 and V is TRBV7-9; D remains ambiguous. V gave up 0 bases and J gave up 6 bases, with 5 bases separating them. This CDR3 contains 12 residues. Germline CDR1 is SEHNR and CDR2 is FQNEAQ (reference sequence). This CDR3 reads CASSLAADGYTF. CDR3 bases: TGTGCCAGCAGCTTAGCGGCCGATGGCTACACCTTC.

The rearrangement joins TRBV6-6 to TRBJ2-1; 7 nucleotides agree with TRBD2. CDR1 MNHNY and CDR2 SVGAGI come from the germline V gene (reference sequence). After removal of 8 bases from V and 2 bases from J, the junction contained 6 bases not matched to a gene. The CDR3 is 14 amino acids. The CDR3 DNA reads as TGTGCCAGCCCCGGGGGGAGGGCCTACAATGAGCAGTTCTTC. This encodes CASPGGRAYNEQFF.

A remark on this clonotype: Its ends do not fully match the called genes, so a read error is possible. The chain employs TRBV5-6 and TRBJ2-2; D might be TRBD2 (5 bases). CDR1 and CDR2 (germline): SGHDT, YYEEEE. The CDR3 has 13 amino acids. This chain's CDR3 is CASSFPPHGERFF. DNA for the CDR3: TGTGCCAGCAGCTTTCCCCCCCACGGGGAGCGGTTTTTT.

This chain joins TRBV7-9 and TRBJ1-2, with TRBD1 matching 8 bases. CDR3 size: 12 residues. V was clipped by 9 bases and J by 7 bases; unmatched bases: 7. The V gene's germline CDR1 is SEHNR and CDR2 FQNEAQ (reference sequence). The CDR3 loop is CASGAGQVGYTF. In DNA, the CDR3 is TGTGCCAGTGGGGCGGGACAGGTTGGCTACACCTTC.

CDR3 sequence reads: CASAGNEQFF. Written as DNA, the CDR3 is TGTGCCAGCGCTGGTAATGAGCAGTTCTTC. The chain couples TRBV6-6 to TRBJ2-1; no clear D gene. The CDR3 sequence is 10 residues long. Germline V gene sequence: CDR1 MNHNY, CDR2 SVGAGI (reference sequence). The V end lost 8 bases, the J end lost 7 bases, and 6 bases lay between the germline ends.

The rearrangement joins TRBV5-1 to TRBJ2-3; D gene unclear. The CDR3 contains 14 residues. Germline V lookup: CDR1 SGHRS, CDR2 YFSETQ. V gave up 4 bases and J gave up 0 bases, with 9 bases separating them. The CDR3 here is CASSTSDSTDTQYF. The CDR3 DNA reads TGCGCCAGCAGCACCTCGGACAGCACAGATACGCAGTATTTT.

The rearrangement joins TRBV5-1 to TRBJ1-2; D is possibly TRBD1 (5 bases). Germline CDR1 and CDR2: SGHRS and YFSETQ. This CDR3 has 17 residues. V was shortened by 0 bases and J by 4 bases, with 19 bases between the two germline ends. CDR3 protein: CASSLGPLQTELYGYTF. In nucleotides, the CDR3 is TGCGCCAGCAGCTTGGGCCCACTTCAGACAGAACTCTATGGCTACACCTTC.

CDR3 region: CATSRGAKGTDTQYF. CDR3 sequence (DNA): TGTGCCACCAGCAGAGGGGCCAAGGGCACAGATACGCAGTATTTT. The J gene is TRBJ2-3, the V gene TRBV15; D call uncertain. The CDR3 sequence is 15 residues long. V was trimmed by 1 base and J by 1 base, leaving 9 bases between them. Germline-derived CDR1 and CDR2 are LNHNV and YYDKDF (reference sequence). Full variable domain (remainder filled in from reference TRBV15 and TRBJ2-3): DAMVIQNPRYQVTQFGKPVTLSCSQTLNHNVMYWYQQKSSQAPKLLFHYYDKDFNNEADTPDNFQSRRPNTSFCFLDIRSPGLGDTAMYLCATSRGAKGTDTQYFGPGTRLTVL.

The V call is TRBV7-2, the J call TRBJ1-2; TRBD1 agrees at 10 bases. Losses at the gene ends were 0 bases for V and 3 bases for J; bases not matched to a gene: 4. The CDR3 length is 16 residues. Germline loops: CDR1 SGHTA, CDR2 FQGNSA. The CDR3 nucleotides read TGTGCCAGCAGCTTAGCCCCCGGGACAGGGGACTATGGCTACACCTTC. It yields the protein CASSLAPGTGDYGYTF.

For the CDR3, the DNA is TGTGCCAGCAGGAGGGCGGCGGAAGATACGCAGTATTTT. Its protein is CASRRAAEDTQYF. The chain uses TRBV9 and TRBJ2-3; D is perhaps TRBD2 (5 bases). The germline CDR1 and CDR2 sequences are SGDLS and YYNGEE. V lost 5 bases to trimming and J lost 5 bases, with 12 bases between them. The CDR3 runs to 13 residues.

The chain uses TRBV5-5 and TRBJ2-7; no clear D gene. Germline CDR1 reads SGHKS; CDR2 reads YYEKEE (reference sequence). V shed 0 bases and J shed 3 bases, with 10 bases lying between them. There are 14 residues in the CDR3. CDR3 residues: CASSLEGANYEQYF. The CDR3 DNA reads as TGTGCCAGCAGCTTGGAGGGCGCGAACTACGAGCAGTACTTC.

The rearrangement uses TRBV12-3 or TRBV12-4 and TRBJ2-7; D is uncertain. The CDR3 has 13 amino acids. V was trimmed by 5 bases and J by 2 bases, leaving 10 bases between them. CDR3 loop: CASSPDLTYEQYF. DNA of the CDR3: TGTGCCAGCAGTCCCGACCTCACCTACGAGCAGTACTTC.

The chain combines TRBV7-8 with TRBJ2-7; D gene ambiguous. Germline V gene sequence: CDR1 SGHVS, CDR2 FQNEAQ. The CDR3 is 13 amino acids. The V and J ends lost 5 bases and 2 bases respectively, with 10 bases between them. This CDR3 is CASSPLETYEQYF. The CDR3 coding sequence is TGTGCCAGCAGCCCCCTGGAGACCTACGAGCAGTACTTC.

This clonotype has more than one count but fewer than ten. The CDR3 nucleotides read TGTGCCAGCAGTCCGGGACAGGGACGGTCCAAAAACATTCAGTACTTC. Its protein is CASSPGQGRSKNIQYF. The V call is TRBV12-3 or TRBV12-4, the J call TRBJ2-4; TRBD1 aligns across 9 bases. This CDR3 region has 16 residues. V trimming: 5 bases; J trimming: 2 bases; junction bases outside the gene matches: 7.

This clonotype was counted ten times or more. The rearrangement links TRBV4-3 to TRBJ1-6, with D unclear. The CDR3 length is 15 residues. Germline-derived CDR1 and CDR2 are LGHNA and YSLEER. V gave up 1 base and J gave up 5 bases, with 9 bases separating them. The CDR3 coding sequence is TGCGCCAGCAGCCAAGTGGGTAGGAATAATTCACCCCTCCACTTT. This sequence encodes CASSQVGRNNSPLHF.

This clonotype has more than one count but fewer than ten. The V call is TRBV12-3 or TRBV12-4, the J call TRBJ2-7; 10 bases are shared with TRBD2. CDR3 length equals 16 residues. V shed 5 bases, J shed 0 bases, and the junction held 7 bases outside the gene matches. The DNA of the CDR3 is TGTGCCAGCAGTGAAGGACTAGCGGTTCACTCCTACGAGCAGTACTTC. Amino acid sequence: CASSEGLAVHSYEQYF.

This clonotype was found once. This chain joins TRBV7-3 and TRBJ2-7; D is uncertain. Trimming removed 5 bases at V and 4 bases at J, with 15 bases between. Germline CDR1 reads SGHTA; CDR2 reads FQGTGA. The CDR3 length is 14 residues. CDR3: CASSLNTKGYEQYF. The CDR3 DNA sequence: TGTGCCAGCAGCCTAAACACAAAGGGTTACGAGCAGTACTTC.

The CDR3 DNA sequence: TGTGCCAGCAGCCCAGGGGGCGCTTCGCGCTACGAGCAGTACTTC. It specifies CASSPGGASRYEQYF. The rearrangement joins TRBV7-2 to TRBJ2-4, with TRBD1 matching 8 bases. TRBJ2-7 explains the end of the DNA better; the J call may be wrong. This CDR3 region has 15 residues. CDR1 and CDR2 (germline): SGHTA, FQGNSA.

The CDR3 here is CASSFVGWGANLTGELFF. The CDR3 DNA is TGTGCCAGCAGTTTTGTAGGTTGGGGCGCGAACCTCACCGGGGAGCTGTTTTTT. The rearrangement joins TRBV12-3 or TRBV12-4 to TRBJ2-2, with a possible D match to TRBD1 (5 bases). The CDR3 consists of 18 residues. V shed 3 bases and J shed 4 bases, with 21 bases lying between them.

J is TRBJ2-7 and V is TRBV12-3 or TRBV12-4, with 7 bases matching TRBD1. V lost 3 bases to trimming and J lost 1 base; unmatched junction nucleotides: 15. The length of the CDR3 is 18 residues. This CDR3 is CASSFLVAWDRDSYEQYF. CDR3 DNA: TGTGCCAGCAGTTTCCTGGTAGCGTGGGACAGAGATTCCTACGAGCAGTACTTC.

This clonotype was seen only a few times. The rearrangement uses TRBV9 and TRBJ2-5, with TRBD2 identical over 8 bases. CDR1 and CDR2 (germline): SGDLS, YYNGEE. The CDR3 has 14 amino acids. The J segment lost 0 bases and the V segment lost 3 bases, leaving 1 base of the junction unmatched. CDR3 DNA sequence: TGTGCCAGCAGCGAACTAGCGGACCAAGAGACCCAGTACTTC. This translates into CASSELADQETQYF.

By its share, this clonotype is medium-sized (0.01 to 0.1%). The V and J genes are TRBV29-1 and TRBJ2-5, with no clear D. Trimming shortened V by 4 bases and J by 5 bases, and 5 bases separated the two germline ends. The germline V gene has CDR1 SQVTM and CDR2 ANQGSEA. The CDR3 length is 10 residues. Here the CDR3 reads CSVVAETQYF. In DNA, the CDR3 is TGCAGCGTTGTGGCGGAGACCCAGTACTTC.

The chain joins TRBV7-9 to TRBJ1-1, with no clear D. This CDR3 comprises 12 residues. From germline, CDR1 is SEHNR and CDR2 FQNEAQ (reference sequence). V dropped 4 bases and J dropped 5 bases, with 8 bases sitting between them. The CDR3 DNA sequence: TGTGCCAGCAGCTCCGACCGGACTGAAGCTTTCTTT. It yields the protein CASSSDRTEAFF.

This rearrangement joins TRBV6-5 to TRBJ2-4; 9 bases are a match to TRBD2. In germline, CDR1 is MNHEY, CDR2 SVGAGI. Trimming took 7 bases from V and 13 from J; bases not matched to a gene: 20. This CDR3 is 16 amino acids long. The CDR3 nucleotides read TGTGCCAGCACCACGGACGCGGGAGGGGGACGCAATGAGCAGTACTTC. Protein: CASTTDAGGGRNEQYF.

The rearrangement joins TRBV20-1 to TRBJ2-7; D unresolved. The ends were cut back, 2 bases at V and 0 bases at J, with 5 bases in the middle. The CDR3 length is 12 residues. Germline CDR1 reads DFQATT; CDR2 reads SNEGSKA (reference sequence). Written as DNA, the CDR3 is TGCAGTGCTAGACGGAACTCCTACGAGCAGTACTTC. Translation gives CSARRNSYEQYF.

This chain uses TRBV20-1 with TRBJ2-5; no firm D call. Trimming took off 6 bases at V and 0 bases at J, with 14 bases between the two ends. Germline lookup yields CDR1 DFQATT and CDR2 SNEGSKA (reference sequence). CDR3 length: 14 amino acids. The CDR3 nucleotides are TGCAGTGCCCAAAATTCCATGTACCAAGAGACCCAGTACTTC. Residues: CSAQNSMYQETQYF.